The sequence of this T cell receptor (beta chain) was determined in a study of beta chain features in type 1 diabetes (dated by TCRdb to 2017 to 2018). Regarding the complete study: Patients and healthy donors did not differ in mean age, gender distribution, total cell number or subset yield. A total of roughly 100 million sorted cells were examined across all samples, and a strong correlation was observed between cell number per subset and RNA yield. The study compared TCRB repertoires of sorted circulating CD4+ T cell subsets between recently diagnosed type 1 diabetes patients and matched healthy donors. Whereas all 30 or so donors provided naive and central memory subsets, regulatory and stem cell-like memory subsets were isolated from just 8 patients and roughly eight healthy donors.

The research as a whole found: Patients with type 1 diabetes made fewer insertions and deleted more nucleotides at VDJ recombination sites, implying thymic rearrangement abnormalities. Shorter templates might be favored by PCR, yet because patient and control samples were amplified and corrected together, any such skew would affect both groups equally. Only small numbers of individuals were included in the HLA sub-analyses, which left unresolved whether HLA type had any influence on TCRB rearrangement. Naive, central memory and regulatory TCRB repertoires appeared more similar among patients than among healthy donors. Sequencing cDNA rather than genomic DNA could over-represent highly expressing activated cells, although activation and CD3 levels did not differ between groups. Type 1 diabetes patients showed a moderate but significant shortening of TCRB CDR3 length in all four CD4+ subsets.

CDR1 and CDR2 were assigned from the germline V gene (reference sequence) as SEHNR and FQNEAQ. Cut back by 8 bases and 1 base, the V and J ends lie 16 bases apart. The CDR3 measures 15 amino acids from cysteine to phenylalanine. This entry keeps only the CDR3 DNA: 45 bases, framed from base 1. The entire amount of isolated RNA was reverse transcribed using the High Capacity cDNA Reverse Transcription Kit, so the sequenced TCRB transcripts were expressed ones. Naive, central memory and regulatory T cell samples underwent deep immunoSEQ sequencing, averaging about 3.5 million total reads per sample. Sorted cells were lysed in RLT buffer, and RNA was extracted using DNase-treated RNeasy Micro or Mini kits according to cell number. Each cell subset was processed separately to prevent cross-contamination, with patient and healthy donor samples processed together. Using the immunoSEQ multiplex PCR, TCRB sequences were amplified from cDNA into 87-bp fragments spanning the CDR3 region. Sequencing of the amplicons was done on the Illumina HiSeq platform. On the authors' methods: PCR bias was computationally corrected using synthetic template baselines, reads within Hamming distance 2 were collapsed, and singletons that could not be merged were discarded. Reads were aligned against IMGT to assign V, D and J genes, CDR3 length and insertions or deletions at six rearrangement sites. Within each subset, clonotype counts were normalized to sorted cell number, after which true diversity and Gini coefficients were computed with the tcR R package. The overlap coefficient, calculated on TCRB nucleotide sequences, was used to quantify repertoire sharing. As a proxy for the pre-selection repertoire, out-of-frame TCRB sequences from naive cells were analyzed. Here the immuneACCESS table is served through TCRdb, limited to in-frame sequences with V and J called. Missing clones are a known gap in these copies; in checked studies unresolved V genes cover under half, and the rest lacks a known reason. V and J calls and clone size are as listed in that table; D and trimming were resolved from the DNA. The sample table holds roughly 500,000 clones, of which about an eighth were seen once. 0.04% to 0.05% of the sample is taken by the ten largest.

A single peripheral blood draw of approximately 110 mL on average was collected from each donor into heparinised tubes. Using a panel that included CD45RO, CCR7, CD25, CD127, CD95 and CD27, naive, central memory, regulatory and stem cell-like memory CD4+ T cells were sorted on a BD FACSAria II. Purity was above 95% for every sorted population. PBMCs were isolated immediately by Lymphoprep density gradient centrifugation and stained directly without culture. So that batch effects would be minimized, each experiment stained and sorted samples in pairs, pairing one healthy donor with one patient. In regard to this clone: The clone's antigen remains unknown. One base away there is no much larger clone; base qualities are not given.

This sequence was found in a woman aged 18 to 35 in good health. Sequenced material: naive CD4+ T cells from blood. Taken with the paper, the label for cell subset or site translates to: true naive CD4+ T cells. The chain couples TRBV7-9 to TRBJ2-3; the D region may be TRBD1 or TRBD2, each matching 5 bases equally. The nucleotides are TGTGCCAGCTTACCGGGGTGGGGACGCACAGATACGCAGTATTTT. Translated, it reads CASLPGWGRTDTQYF.